The clone carrying this T cell receptor (beta chain) was seen only once. This sample was included in a study of T cell changes during pregnancy in multiple sclerosis. Libraries were prepared by immunoSEQ multiplex PCR; TCRdb keeps only in-frame clonotypes and omits some of them. Of tens of thousands of clones listed, about 89% are singletons. The CDR3 is made up of 17 amino acids. V gave up 5 bases and J gave up 7 bases; unmatched junction bases: 17. Germline CDR1 is MRHNA and CDR2 is SNTAGT. The rearrangement joins TRBV6-4 to TRBJ2-3; 8 bases align to TRBD1. Material: peripheral blood, obtained in the first trimester of pregnancy. The clonotype was recovered from a female donor in good health, enrolled as a control in a pregnancy study. Here the CDR3 DNA reads TGTGCCAGCAGTAGCAGTCCAGGGGGCGCGTCAATAAATACGCAGTATTTT. Its translation: CASSSSPGGASINTQYF.